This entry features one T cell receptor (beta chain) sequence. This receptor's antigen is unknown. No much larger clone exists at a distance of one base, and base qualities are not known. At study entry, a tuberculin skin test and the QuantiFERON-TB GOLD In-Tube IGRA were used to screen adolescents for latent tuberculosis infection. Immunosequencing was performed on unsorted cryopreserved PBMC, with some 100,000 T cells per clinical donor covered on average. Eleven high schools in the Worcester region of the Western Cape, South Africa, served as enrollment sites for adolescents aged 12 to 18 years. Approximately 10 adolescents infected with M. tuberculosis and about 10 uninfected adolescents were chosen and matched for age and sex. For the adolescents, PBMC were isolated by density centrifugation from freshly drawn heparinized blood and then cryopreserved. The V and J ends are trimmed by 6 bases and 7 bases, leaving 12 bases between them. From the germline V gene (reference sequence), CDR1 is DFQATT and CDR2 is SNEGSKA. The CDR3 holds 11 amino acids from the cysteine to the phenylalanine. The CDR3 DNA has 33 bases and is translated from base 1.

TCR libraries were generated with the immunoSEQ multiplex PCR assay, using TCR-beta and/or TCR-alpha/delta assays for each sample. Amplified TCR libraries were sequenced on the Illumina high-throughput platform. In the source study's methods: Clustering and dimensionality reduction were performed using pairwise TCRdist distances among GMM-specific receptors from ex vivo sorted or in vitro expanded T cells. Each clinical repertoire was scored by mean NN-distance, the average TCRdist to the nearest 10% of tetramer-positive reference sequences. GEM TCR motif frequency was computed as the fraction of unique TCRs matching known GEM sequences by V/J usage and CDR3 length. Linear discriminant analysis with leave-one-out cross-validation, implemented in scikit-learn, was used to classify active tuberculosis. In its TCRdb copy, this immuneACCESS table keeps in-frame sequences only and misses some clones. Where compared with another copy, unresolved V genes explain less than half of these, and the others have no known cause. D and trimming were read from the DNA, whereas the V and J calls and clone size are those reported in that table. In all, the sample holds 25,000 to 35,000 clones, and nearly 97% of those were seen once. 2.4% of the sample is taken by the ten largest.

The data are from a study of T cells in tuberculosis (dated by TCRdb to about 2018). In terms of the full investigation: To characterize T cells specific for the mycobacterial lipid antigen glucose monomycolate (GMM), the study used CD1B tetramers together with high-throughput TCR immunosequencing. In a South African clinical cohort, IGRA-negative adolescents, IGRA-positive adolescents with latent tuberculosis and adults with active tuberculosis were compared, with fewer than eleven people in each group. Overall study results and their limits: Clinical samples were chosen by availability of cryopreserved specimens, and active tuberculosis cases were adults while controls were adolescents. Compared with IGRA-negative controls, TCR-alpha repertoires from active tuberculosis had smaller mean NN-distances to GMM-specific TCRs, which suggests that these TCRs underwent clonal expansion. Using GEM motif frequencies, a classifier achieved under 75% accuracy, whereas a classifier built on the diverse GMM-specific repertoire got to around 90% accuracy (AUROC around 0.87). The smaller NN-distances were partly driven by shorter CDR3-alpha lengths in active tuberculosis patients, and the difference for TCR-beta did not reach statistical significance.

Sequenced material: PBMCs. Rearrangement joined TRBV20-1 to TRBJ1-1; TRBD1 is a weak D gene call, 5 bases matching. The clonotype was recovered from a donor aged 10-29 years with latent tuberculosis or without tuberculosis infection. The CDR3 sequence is CSALGGGEAFF. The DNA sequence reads TGCAGTGCGCTGGGGGGAGGTGAAGCTTTCTTT.